The 22 T cell receptor beta chains reported below all come from one sample, sequenced in a study of PD-1 blockade in classical Hodgkin lymphoma. After autologous stem cell transplantation all patients relapsed, and prior brentuximab vedotin exposure differed between cohorts. Assay used: immunoSEQ multiplex PCR; TCRdb lists only in-frame clones, some missing. The sample has 20,000 to 30,000 clones, roughly four fifths seen once. The sample consisted of peripheral blood mononuclear cells (PBMCs), taken before the second cycle of nivolumab. The receptors were sampled from a human donor with classical Hodgkin lymphoma.

The chain links TRBV4-1 to TRBJ2-1, with 9 bases identical to TRBD1. Germline V gene sequence: CDR1 MGHRA, CDR2 YSYEKL. This CDR3 has 14 amino acids. V shed 4 bases and J 8 bases; nucleotides not matched to a gene: 6. The CDR3 coding sequence is TGCGCCAGCAGCCGAGTGACAGGGGGGGATGAGCAGTTCTTC. Protein sequence: CASSRVTGGDEQFF.

The J gene is TRBJ2-1, the V gene TRBV27; 7 positions agree with TRBD2. The length of the CDR3 is 16 residues. V lost 6 bases to trimming and J lost 7 bases; unmatched junction nucleotides: 15. Germline V gene data show CDR1 as MNHEY and CDR2 as SMNVEV (reference sequence). The CDR3 region is CASRQILAPQRNEQFF. The CDR3 DNA is TGTGCCAGCAGGCAAATACTAGCGCCCCAACGGAATGAGCAGTTCTTC.

V is TRBV6-5 and J is TRBJ1-3, with 7 bases aligning to TRBD1. CDR1 is MNHEY and CDR2 is SVGAGI in the germline V gene. Trimming cost V 5 bases and J 3 bases; bases outside gene matches: 4. The CDR3 has 14 amino acids. CDR3 nucleotide sequence: TGTGCCAGCAGTATAACAGGGGATGGAAACACCATATATTTT. As protein: CASSITGDGNTIYF.

This chain connects TRBV28 to TRBJ2-4, with 8 bases lining up with TRBD2. The CDR3 consists of 15 residues. Germline CDR1 and CDR2: MDHEN and SYDVKM. V was clipped by 8 bases and J by 2 bases; unmatched bases: 8. The CDR3 DNA is TGTGCCAGCGGGCGCCGGGGGGGGTCCAAAAACATTCAGTACTTC. Amino acid sequence: CASGRRGGSKNIQYF.

Notes on this clone: At one boundary the junction diverges from the germline segment, which might be a read error. The sample holds other DNA sequences that translate to the same CDR3. This chain uses TRBV4-3 with TRBJ1-5, with D hard to call. There are 15 residues in the CDR3. Germline V gives CDR1 LGHNA, CDR2 YSLEER. The CDR3 spells CASSQDVGSNQPQHF. In DNA, the CDR3 is TGCGCTAGCAGCCAAGATGTCGGCAGCAATCAGCCCCAGCATTTT.

The V gene is TRBV2, the J gene TRBJ1-4; D call uncertain. Between the trimmed V and J ends, which lost 4 bases and 0 bases, there was a span of 12 bases. Germline-derived CDR1 and CDR2 are SNHLY and FYNNEI. The CDR3 consists of 16 residues. CDR3 sequence reads: CASSGANRPTNEKLFF. The CDR3 nucleotides are TGTGCCAGCAGTGGAGCCAACAGACCAACTAATGAAAAACTGTTTTTT.

The chain uses TRBV28 and TRBJ1-2; the D gene is possibly TRBD1 (6 bases). Trimming took 2 bases from V and 8 from J, leaving 15 bases between them. The germline V gene has CDR1 MDHEN and CDR2 SYDVKM. The CDR3 totals 14 residues. DNA of the CDR3: TGTGCCAGCAGTTTAATTGTTGGGGGGGCCGGCTACACCTTC. Amino acid sequence: CASSLIVGGAGYTF.

The rearrangement joins TRBV7-9 to TRBJ2-1, with D perhaps being TRBD1 or TRBD2 (5 bases each). Trimming cost V 1 base and J 7 bases, with 14 bases left between them. Germline CDR1 reads SEHNR; CDR2 reads FQNEAQ (reference sequence). CDR3 size: 15 residues. The CDR3 loop reads CASSLVDSRGNEQFF. The CDR3 nucleotides read TGTGCCAGCAGCTTAGTTGACAGCCGCGGGAATGAGCAGTTCTTC.

The chain carries TRBV25-1 and TRBJ2-1, with TRBD2 identical over 8 bases. Germline V gene sequence: CDR1 MGHDK, CDR2 SYGVNS. CDR3 length: 15 residues. V was clipped by 3 bases and J by 5 bases; unmatched bases: 6. This chain's CDR3 is CASSDSHSGDNEQFF. CDR3 DNA sequence: TGTGCCAGCAGTGACTCTCATAGCGGGGACAATGAGCAGTTCTTC.

The V call is TRBV7-9, the J call TRBJ1-1; D is unclear. CDR1 and CDR2 (germline): SEHNR, FQNEAQ (reference sequence). Trimming left V 4 bases short and J 4 bases short, with 10 bases between. This CDR3 comprises 13 residues. CDR3 sequence (DNA): TGTGCCAGCAGCTCAGATATTTCCACTGAAGCTTTCTTT. Translating it yields CASSSDISTEAFF.

The chain has TRBV19 and TRBJ2-1, with TRBD1 matching 7 bases. The CDR3 length is 12 residues. CDR1 and CDR2 from the germline V gene are LNHDA and SQIVND (reference sequence). The trim removed 5 bases at V and 8 bases at J, leaving 3 bases unmatched. In DNA, the CDR3 is TGTGCCAGTAGTGACAGGGTCGATGAGCAGTTCTTC. This codes for CASSDRVDEQFF.

The chain joins TRBV5-6 to TRBJ2-5; 7 bases agree with TRBD1. The CDR3 has 13 amino acids. The V and J ends lost 8 bases and 7 bases, in that order; junction bases with no gene match: 11. Germline V gene sequence: CDR1 SGHDT, CDR2 YYEEEE. Here the CDR3 DNA reads TGTGCCAGTACTAACAGGGGAGTGTGGACCCAGTACTTC. Its translation is CASTNRGVWTQYF. The variable domain in full, completed from reference TRBV5-6 and TRBJ2-5, reads DAGVTQSPTHLIKTRGQQVTLRCSPKSGHDTVSWYQQALGQGPQFIFQYYEEEERQRGNFPDRFSGHQFPNYSSELNVNALLLGDSALYLCASTNRGVWTQYFGPGTRLLVL.

This clone occurred once. The chain carries TRBV7-6 and TRBJ2-1, with 11 bases matching TRBD2. CDR3 length equals 16 residues. Germline CDR1 reads SGHVS; CDR2 reads FNYEAQ. Unmatched junction bases numbered 2, after V lost 1 base and J lost 3 bases. In DNA, the CDR3 is TGTGCCAGCAGCTTAGAGGGGACTAGCGGCTACAATGAGCAGTTCTTC. Its protein is CASSLEGTSGYNEQFF.

This chain uses TRBV5-8 with TRBJ1-2; 9 positions agree with TRBD1. This CDR3 is 13 amino acids long. Germline V lookup: CDR1 SGHTS, CDR2 YDEGEE. V dropped 4 bases and J dropped 6; count of bases not matched to a gene: 4. This chain's CDR3 is CASSARDRDGYTF. CDR3 in DNA: TGTGCCAGCAGCGCCCGGGACAGGGATGGCTACACCTTC.

The sample holds a few counts of this clone. The gene calls are TRBV6-4 and TRBJ1-5, with TRBD1 matching over 7 bases. This CDR3 contains 15 residues. Germline loops: CDR1 MRHNA, CDR2 SNTAGT. V dropped 4 bases and J dropped 0; count of bases not matched to a gene: 3. The CDR3 DNA sequence: TGTGCCAGCAGTGTTCAGGGGGATAGCAATCAGCCCCAGCATTTT. It translates to CASSVQGDSNQPQHF.

This clone was picked up one time. The chain has TRBV5-4 and TRBJ2-3, with 7 bases lining up with TRBD2. Germline CDR1 SGHNT, CDR2 YYREEE (reference sequence). The CDR3 has 15 residues. V was pared by 3 bases and J by 1 base, with 5 bases of the junction left unmatched. The CDR3 DNA reads as TGTGCCAGCAGCTCTAGCGCGGGGGGCACAGATACGCAGTATTTT. Translation gives CASSSSAGGTDTQYF.

The chain combines TRBV7-2 with TRBJ2-5, with 8 bases identical to TRBD1. J was trimmed by 6 bases and V by 1 base; bases with no gene match: 4. The CDR3 spans 14 residues. Germline lookup yields CDR1 SGHTA and CDR2 FQGNSA. Here the CDR3 DNA reads TGTGCCAGCAGCTTAGGACAGGGGATACAGACCCAGTACTTC. It is translated as CASSLGQGIQTQYF.

This rearrangement joins TRBV27 to TRBJ2-7; no clear D. CDR1 is MNHEY and CDR2 is SMNVEV in the germline V gene (reference sequence). This CDR3 spans 11 amino acids. Trimming removed 8 bases from V and 5 bases from J, with 10 bases in between. CDR3 DNA: TGTGCCAGCGGCCACGGAGACGAGCAGTACTTC. It translates to CASGHGDEQYF.

The chain combines TRBV18 with TRBJ2-7; 7 nucleotides align to TRBD1. CDR3 length equals 19 residues. The junction had 20 bases not matched to a gene; V was cut back by 2 bases and J by 4 bases. Germline-derived CDR1 and CDR2 are KGHSH and LQKENI. CDR3 loop: CASSPNLYPPGQKGYEQYF. In DNA, the CDR3 is TGTGCCAGCTCACCAAACTTATACCCTCCGGGACAGAAGGGTTACGAGCAGTACTTC.

V usage is TRBV4-2 and J usage is TRBJ1-5; 9 bases map to TRBD1. The CDR3 length is 18 residues. J lost 2 bases, V lost 0 bases, and 8 bases had no gene match. The germline CDR1 and CDR2 sequences are LGHNA and YNFKEQ. CDR3: CASSQEGTWTGGNQPQHF. The CDR3 region has the DNA TGTGCCAGCAGCCAAGAGGGGACCTGGACAGGGGGCAATCAGCCCCAGCATTTT.

This clone was recorded only once. The J gene is TRBJ1-1, the V gene TRBV6-9; D uncertain. Per germline, CDR1 MNHGY and CDR2 SVAAGI. Trimming cost V 3 bases and J 1 base, with 6 bases left between them. The CDR3 totals 13 residues. The CDR3 sequence is CASSYTENTEAFF. The DNA of the CDR3 is TGTGCCAGCAGTTACACTGAGAACACTGAAGCTTTCTTT.

The V and J genes are TRBV28 and TRBJ1-1, with D unresolved. Trimming left V 2 bases short and J 8 bases short, with 12 bases between. Germline V CDR1 and CDR2: MDHEN, SYDVKM. The CDR3 totals 13 residues. The CDR3 DNA reads TGTGCCAGCAGTTTAGGAGCAGATCTCGAAGCTTTCTTT. Its protein is CASSLGADLEAFF.